Shown below are 32 T cell receptor beta chains from a single sample sequenced in a study of spatial heterogeneity in lung cancer. TCRdb itself ran the 5' RACE reads through MiXCR, one entry per CDR3 protein. The table includes about 60,000 distinct CDR3 sequences, approximately 8.9% detected once. The time point: sample taken at primary tumor resection. From tumor, nontumor lung or frozen PBMC, whole RNA was taken unsorted for sequencing. Sequences were derived from PBMCs, sampled at surgery. The receptors derive from a female donor with early-stage non-small cell lung cancer.

In its sample, this clonotype was seen many times. J is TRBJ1-2 and V is TRBV4-2; 8 bases are a match to TRBD1. The V segment lost 2 bases and the J segment 6 bases; nucleotides outside the gene matches: 11. The CDR3 covers 16 residues. Per the germline V gene, CDR1 is LGHNA and CDR2 is YNFKEQ. The chain's CDR3 is CASSQSGQGQLDGYTF. The CDR3 bases are TGTGCCAGCAGCCAATCCGGACAGGGCCAACTTGATGGCTACACCTTC.

This clonotype was seen only a few times. J is TRBJ1-5 and V is TRBV20-1; D is unclear. This CDR3 is 12 amino acids long. Germline V gene sequence: CDR1 DFQATT, CDR2 SNEGSKA (reference sequence). V lost 3 bases, J lost 3 bases, and 6 bases lay in between. The CDR3 nucleotides are TGCAGTGCTAGCCAGCCCAATCAGCCCCAGCATTTT. Its translation is CSASQPNQPQHF.

This clonotype was counted many times. This chain connects TRBV5-1 to TRBJ2-1; TRBD1 matches at 8 bases. CDR3 size: 15 residues. V shed 2 bases, J shed 4 bases, and the junction held 5 bases outside the gene matches. Germline V gene lookup returns CDR1 SGHRS and CDR2 YFSETQ. The CDR3 region is CASSLGTGRYNEQFF. DNA for the CDR3: TGCGCCAGCAGCTTAGGGACAGGTCGATACAATGAGCAGTTCTTC.

The chain joins TRBV20-1 to TRBJ1-4; 7 bases fit TRBD1. J gave up 7 bases and V 1 base, and 9 bases lay outside the gene matches. The CDR3 runs to 15 residues. Germline V gene sequence: CDR1 DFQATT, CDR2 SNEGSKA (reference sequence). CDR3 nucleotide sequence: TGCAGTGCTAGAGCCTCTGAGGGGGCGGGTGAAAAACTGTTTTTT. Protein: CSARASEGAGEKLFF.

This clonotype was observed a few times. This chain joins TRBV28 and TRBJ1-1; weak D call: TRBD1 (5 bases). In germline, CDR1 is MDHEN, CDR2 SYDVKM. This CDR3 spans 12 amino acids. The CDR3 here is CIVGRGSTEAFF. DNA of the CDR3: TGTATTGTGGGGCGGGGGAGCACTGAAGCTTTCTTT.

This clonotype was picked up a small number of times. The chain links TRBV20-1 to TRBJ1-1, with D possibly matching TRBD1 (6 bases). Germline V CDR1 and CDR2: DFQATT, SNEGSKA (reference sequence). The CDR3 length is 14 residues. Trimming cost V 6 bases and J 3 bases, with 17 bases left between them. The CDR3: CSASRAGADTEAFF. The CDR3 coding sequence is TGCAGTGCAAGCCGTGCGGGGGCTGACACTGAAGCTTTCTTT.

This clonotype has at least ten counts. The V gene is TRBV28, the J gene TRBJ2-1, with 7 bases that match TRBD2. The J segment lost 6 bases and the V segment lost 2 bases, leaving 1 base of the junction unmatched. The CDR3 contains 13 residues. Per germline, CDR1 MDHEN and CDR2 SYDVKM. The CDR3 DNA reads TGTGCCAGCAGTTTACGGGAGGCCAATGAGCAGTTCTTC. Translated, it gives CASSLREANEQFF.

V gene TRBV20-1 combines with J gene TRBJ1-1, with D uncertain. The CDR3 is 11 amino acids. Germline-derived CDR1 and CDR2 are DFQATT and SNEGSKA (reference sequence). Trimming left V 7 bases short and J 0 bases short, with 6 bases between. The CDR3 region has the DNA TGCAGTGGGTCAGTGAACACTGAAGCTTTCTTT. Residues: CSGSVNTEAFF.

The chain carries TRBV23-1 and TRBJ1-2; D is perhaps TRBD1 (6 bases). TRBV23-1 is recorded as an ORF, its role being uncertain. V shed 0 bases and J shed 4 bases, with 9 bases lying between them. The CDR3 loop spans 14 amino acids. CDR3 loop: CASSQSGTPYGYTF. In DNA, the CDR3 is TGCGCCAGCAGTCAATCCGGGACACCCTATGGCTACACCTTC.

This chain links TRBV7-6 with TRBJ2-2, with a tentative D call TRBD1 (5 bases). The CDR3 contains 16 residues. Trimming shortened V by 0 bases and J by 2 bases, and 10 bases separated the two germline ends. Germline loops: CDR1 SGHVS, CDR2 FNYEAQ. CDR3 sequence (DNA): TGTGCCAGCAGCTTAGCGGTACAGGCTAACACCGGGGAGCTGTTTTTT. Translated: CASSLAVQANTGELFF.

The chain has TRBV20-1 and TRBJ1-2, with 10 bases aligning to TRBD1. The germline V gene has CDR1 DFQATT and CDR2 SNEGSKA (reference sequence). The CDR3 is 12 amino acids. CDR3 nucleotides: TGCACCTGCTGGGGACAGGGGTATGGCTACACCTTC. Amino acids: CTCWGQGYGYTF.

At least ten counts were recorded for this clonotype. V gene TRBV28 combines with J gene TRBJ1-2; possible D gene TRBD1, 6 bases. The germline gives CDR1 MDHEN, CDR2 SYDVKM. The ends were cut back, 3 bases at V and 3 bases at J, with 8 bases in the middle. There are 13 residues in the CDR3. CDR3 region: CASSLGAHYGYTF. The CDR3 DNA reads TGTGCCAGCAGTTTGGGGGCCCACTATGGCTACACCTTC.

This clonotype was detected only a few times. The rearrangement links TRBV6-1 to TRBJ2-3, with 7 bases aligning to TRBD2. Per the germline V gene, CDR1 is MNHNS and CDR2 is SASEGT. The CDR3 loop spans 16 amino acids. V shed 5 bases, J shed 1 base, and the junction held 9 bases outside the gene matches. CDR3: CASSQTSLGRTDTQYF. CDR3 DNA sequence: TGTGCCAGCAGTCAGACTAGCTTGGGTCGCACAGATACGCAGTATTTT.

This clonotype was observed a handful of times. This chain links TRBV2 with TRBJ2-7; 8 bases agree with TRBD1. CDR3 size: 14 residues. Looked up from germline, CDR1 is SNHLY and CDR2 is FYNNEI. J lost 2 bases, V lost 2 bases, and 2 bases had no gene match. CDR3 protein: CASSEQGAAYEQYF. CDR3 DNA sequence: TGTGCCAGCAGTGAACAGGGGGCAGCCTACGAGCAGTACTTC.

The rearrangement uses TRBV7-2 and TRBJ2-1; no reliable D call. Germline assignment: CDR1 SGHTA and CDR2 FQGNSA. The V end was cut by 3 bases, the J end by 6 bases, with 9 bases between. The CDR3 length is 13 residues. CDR3 bases: TGTGCCAGCAGCTTCTTTGGGTCCAATGAGCAGTTCTTC. Translated, it gives CASSFFGSNEQFF.

This chain links TRBV29-1 with TRBJ2-1; D may be TRBD2 (5 bases). Deletions cut 5 bases from V and 8 bases from J, with 22 bases between. This CDR3 region has 15 residues. Looked up from germline, CDR1 is SQVTM and CDR2 is ANQGSEA. CDR3 protein: CSVQSSGIVQDEQFF. CDR3 nucleotide sequence: TGCAGCGTTCAGTCGTCGGGGATCGTCCAAGATGAGCAGTTCTTC.

This clonotype was seen a single time. The CDR3 coding sequence is TGTGCCAGTAGTATAAACCGGAACACCGGGGAGCTGTTTTTT. Translating it yields CASSINRNTGELFF. V is TRBV19 and J is TRBJ2-2; D uncertain. Between the trimmed V and J ends, which lost 2 bases and 1 base, there was a span of 5 bases. This CDR3 spans 14 amino acids. The germline CDR1 and CDR2 sequences are LNHDA and SQIVND (reference sequence).

The chain has TRBV6-5 and TRBJ2-1; 10 nucleotides line up with TRBD1. CDR1 and CDR2 (germline): MNHEY, SVGAGI. CDR3 length: 15 amino acids. V gave up 7 bases and J gave up 8 bases; unmatched junction bases: 11. CDR3 DNA: TGTGCCAGCATGGGGACAGGGGAGCTAGTGTATGAGCAGTTCTTC. The encoded protein is CASMGTGELVYEQFF.

This clonotype was counted only a few times. The chain couples TRBV27 to TRBJ1-1; tentative D call: TRBD1 (5 bases). Trimming shortened V by 4 bases and J by 6 bases, and 12 bases separated the two germline ends. CDR1 MNHEY and CDR2 SMNVEV come from the germline V gene (reference sequence). The length of the CDR3 is 13 residues. CDR3 nucleotides: TGTGCCAGCAGTTACACCCAGGGAGCTGAAGCTTTCTTT. This gives the protein CASSYTQGAEAFF.

This clonotype turned up a few times. The rearrangement links TRBV7-7 to TRBJ2-5; D call uncertain. CDR1 and CDR2 from the germline V gene are SSHAT and FNYEAQ (reference sequence). With 3 bases removed from V and 1 base from J, the gap between germline ends came to 6 bases. The CDR3 is 13 amino acids. The chain's CDR3 is CASSFVGQETQYF. CDR3 nucleotide sequence: TGTGCCAGCAGCTTTGTCGGCCAAGAGACCCAGTACTTC.

This clonotype was recorded at least ten times. In DNA form, the CDR3 reads TGCAGCATACGCAGGGGTTCCGGGGAGCTGTTTTTT. Amino acid sequence: CSIRRGSGELFF. The chain links TRBV29-1 to TRBJ2-2; D is possibly TRBD1 (6 bases). The CDR3 is 12 amino acids. Trimming cost V 8 bases and J 6 bases, with 13 bases left between them. Looked up from germline, CDR1 is SQVTM and CDR2 is ANQGSEA.

This chain joins TRBV20-1 and TRBJ1-5; 9 bases agree with TRBD1. The CDR3 totals 14 residues. The V gene end was trimmed by 5 bases and the J gene end by 2 bases; junction bases not matched to a gene: 4. CDR1 and CDR2 from the germline V gene are DFQATT and SNEGSKA (reference sequence). The CDR3: CSALDRGGNQPQHF. The CDR3 region has the DNA TGCAGTGCTCTGGACAGGGGAGGCAATCAGCCCCAGCATTTT.

This clonotype showed up many times. This chain links TRBV29-1 with TRBJ2-4, with D tentatively TRBD2 (6 bases). This CDR3 spans 19 amino acids. CDR1 SQVTM and CDR2 ANQGSEA come from the germline V gene. The V and J ends lost 4 bases and 1 base respectively, with 26 bases between them. The CDR3 spells CSVAPGPRVQEGAKNIQYF. The DNA for the CDR3 is TGCAGCGTTGCCCCGGGACCCAGAGTACAGGAGGGGGCCAAAAACATTCAGTACTTC.

This clonotype turned up a few times. The rearrangement uses TRBV27 and TRBJ1-1; no clear D. V was cut by 2 bases and J by 1 base, with 8 bases left in between. From germline, CDR1 is MNHEY and CDR2 SMNVEV (reference sequence). The CDR3 contains 14 residues. The CDR3 loop reads CASSLVRENTEAFF. The DNA of the CDR3 is TGTGCCAGCAGTTTAGTACGGGAGAACACTGAAGCTTTCTTT.

This rearrangement joins TRBV11-2 to TRBJ2-2; a possible D gene is TRBD1 (6 bases). V shed 4 bases and J shed 1 base, with 13 bases lying between them. The CDR3 contains 16 residues. CDR1 is SGHAT and CDR2 is FQNNGV in the germline V gene. The CDR3 here is CASSYRPGQNTGELFF. Written as DNA, the CDR3 is TGTGCCAGCAGCTACCGGCCGGGACAGAACACCGGGGAGCTGTTTTTT.

The chain combines TRBV7-3 with TRBJ1-1, with D uncertain. The CDR3 consists of 14 residues. The V and J ends lost 5 bases and 4 bases respectively, with 14 bases between them. Germline CDR1 is SGHTA and CDR2 is FQGTGA. The CDR3 loop is CASSPTGSGTEAFF. The CDR3 DNA reads TGTGCCAGCAGCCCCACGGGAAGCGGCACTGAAGCTTTCTTT.

This clonotype was seen ten or more times. The V gene is TRBV28, the J gene TRBJ2-2, with a tentative D call TRBD2 (5 bases). Germline lookup yields CDR1 MDHEN and CDR2 SYDVKM. This CDR3 region has 14 residues. The V end was cut by 6 bases, the J end by 1 base, with 9 bases between. The CDR3 DNA reads as TGTGCCAGCAGACCTAGCCGGAACACCGGGGAGCTGTTTTTT. Translation gives CASRPSRNTGELFF.

This clonotype was recorded at least ten times. This chain links TRBV25-1 with TRBJ2-7; 11 nucleotides align to TRBD1. Trimming took 6 bases from V and 5 from J; bases not matched to a gene: 6. CDR1 MGHDK and CDR2 SYGVNS come from the germline V gene. The CDR3 is 14 residues long. The CDR3 reads CASSRTGGFDEQYF. The CDR3, as DNA: TGTGCCAGCAGCAGGACAGGGGGCTTCGACGAGCAGTACTTC.

This clonotype was observed many times. The rearrangement joins TRBV18 to TRBJ2-7, with D possibly being TRBD1 (6 bases). This CDR3 has 16 amino acids. Deletions cut 0 bases from V and 8 bases from J, with 20 bases between. Germline V gene data show CDR1 as KGHSH and CDR2 as LQKENI. The CDR3 protein is CASSPPGQIDLRKQYF. The CDR3 DNA reads TGTGCCAGCTCACCACCGGGACAAATAGACCTACGCAAGCAGTACTTC.

This clonotype was picked up a small number of times. The chain carries TRBV9 and TRBJ1-3; 7 bases fit TRBD1. The CDR3 is 14 residues long. V lost 3 bases to trimming and J lost 3 bases; unmatched junction nucleotides: 3. Germline loops: CDR1 SGDLS, CDR2 YYNGEE. The CDR3 sequence is CASSDDRVGNTIYF. The CDR3 nucleotides read TGTGCCAGCAGCGACGACAGGGTTGGAAACACCATATATTTT.

This clonotype was observed at least ten times. V is TRBV11-2 and J is TRBJ2-7; D could derive from TRBD1 or TRBD2 (5 bases each). The V end was cut by 5 bases, the J end by 6 bases, with 11 bases between. CDR3 size: 12 residues. Germline V gene data show CDR1 as SGHAT and CDR2 as FQNNGV. Here the CDR3 reads CASSLGTGEQYF. CDR3 DNA sequence: TGTGCCAGCAGCCTTGGGACGGGCGAGCAGTACTTC. The full variable domain, in which reference TRBV11-2 and TRBJ2-7 provide the parts outside the CDR3, is EAGVAQSPRYKIIEKRQSVAFWCNPISGHATLYWYQQILGQGPKLLIQFQNNGVVDDSQLPKDRFSAERLKGVDSTLKIQPAKLEDSAVYLCASSLGTGEQYFGPGTRLTVT.

With respect to this clonotype: Relative to the germline gene, one junction end is altered; a read error may explain this. This chain uses TRBV4-2 with TRBJ2-4; D is perhaps TRBD2 (5 bases). Looked up from germline, CDR1 is LGHNA and CDR2 is YNFKEQ. The CDR3 spans 13 residues. The CDR3 protein is CVSSQDEGDIQYF. CDR3 sequence (DNA): TGTGTCAGCAGCCAAGATGAGGGAGACATTCAGTACTTC.